This T cell receptor (beta chain) is drawn from a study of blood T cell repertoires in COVID-19. As for the study in general: Samples taken during acute and convalescent COVID-19 were collected in the United States, Italy and Spain. PBMCs, B-cell-depleted T cells, or T cells provided the cDNA or gDNA that made up the material.

Per the original data handling: Amplification of reference gene primers was used by the study to estimate nucleated cell counts. TCRdb's copy holds only in-frame clones and misses some; the assay was immunoSEQ multiplex PCR. That table is the source of V, J and clone size, and D and trimming were worked out from the DNA. The table lists some 150,000 clones, about 88% of them singletons. Germline V gives CDR1 MNHEY, CDR2 SMNVEV (reference sequence). V was clipped by 8 bases and J by 1 base, with 22 bases between them. The CDR3 contains 17 residues. The J gene is TRBJ2-3, the V gene TRBV27, with D maybe TRBD2 (7 bases). Sequencing was performed on peripheral blood. The source of this sequence is a human donor with acute or convalescent COVID-19. The donor label of this sample is uncertain. For the CDR3, the DNA is TGTGCCAGCGACCGGAGGGGGGGGGCAAGAGGCACAGATACGCAGTATTTT. It specifies CASDRRGGARGTDTQYF.